There are a few counts of the clone carrying this T cell receptor (beta chain). Antigen: not known. Each CDR3 protein gets one entry after TCRdb re-called the 5' RACE reads with MiXCR. The sample holds hundreds of thousands of distinct CDR3 sequences, approximately 27% seen once. The data belong to a study of T-cell memory formation after mild COVID-19. Study context: Largely, TCR clusters stayed within a single donor. Study-level results: Unconfirmed was the SARS-CoV-2 specificity of second-wave clones that peaked on day 37. Clones that got smaller from day 15 to 85 had even CD4/CD8, while clones growing later tipped toward CD4+. The main location of contracting CD4+ clones was CM and EM, and that of contracting CD8+ clones was EMRA.

Germline lookup yields CDR1 MNHEY and CDR2 SVGAGI. Trimming took 5 bases from V and 12 from J, leaving 29 bases between them. The CDR3 contains 17 residues. Sequencing was done on a sample of PBMCs or a T cell subset sorted from them (not recorded which). The gene calls are TRBV6-5 and TRBJ2-1, with D unresolved. This receptor was identified in an adult woman who had mild COVID-19 (a few samples of this study predate the infection). Cell type and time point are not known. CDR3 protein: CASSLTEPAFFEIRQFF. The CDR3 region has the DNA TGTGCCAGCAGTCTCACCGAACCCGCTTTTTTTGAGATTCGGCAGTTCTTC.